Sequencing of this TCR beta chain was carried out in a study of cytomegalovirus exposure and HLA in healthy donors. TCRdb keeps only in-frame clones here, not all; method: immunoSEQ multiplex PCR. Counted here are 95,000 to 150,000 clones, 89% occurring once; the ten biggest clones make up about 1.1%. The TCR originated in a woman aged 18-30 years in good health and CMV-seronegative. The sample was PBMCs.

The CDR3 DNA sequence: TGCAGCGTTGAGGTCGGGACTTCAAGCTCCTACAATGAGCAGTTCTTC. Protein sequence: CSVEVGTSSSYNEQFF. The V gene is TRBV29-1, the J gene TRBJ2-1; possible D gene TRBD2, 6 bases. The V end was cut by 3 bases, the J end by 0 bases, with 15 bases between. Per germline, CDR1 SQVTM and CDR2 ANQGSEA. This CDR3 spans 16 amino acids.